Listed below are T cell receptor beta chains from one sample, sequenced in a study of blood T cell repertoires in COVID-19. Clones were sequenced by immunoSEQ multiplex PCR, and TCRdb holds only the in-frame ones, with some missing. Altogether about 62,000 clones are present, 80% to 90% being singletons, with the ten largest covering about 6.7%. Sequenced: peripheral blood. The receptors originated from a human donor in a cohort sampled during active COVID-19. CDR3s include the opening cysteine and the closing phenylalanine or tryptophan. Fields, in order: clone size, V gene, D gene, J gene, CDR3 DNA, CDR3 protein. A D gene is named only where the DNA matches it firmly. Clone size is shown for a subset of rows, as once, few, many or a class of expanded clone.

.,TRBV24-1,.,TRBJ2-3,TGTGCCACCAGTGATTTGCTGCCAAACCGCGGGCCACCTAGCACAGATACGCAGTATTTT,CATSDLLPNRGPPSTDTQYF
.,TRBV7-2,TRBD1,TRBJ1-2,TGTGCCAGCAGCCCCCGGACAGGGACTAACTATGGCTACACCTTC,CASSPRTGTNYGYTF
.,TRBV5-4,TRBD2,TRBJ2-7,TGTGCCAGCAGCCGTTTAACTACTAGCGGGAGTCCCTACGAGCAGTACTTC,CASSRLTTSGSPYEQYF
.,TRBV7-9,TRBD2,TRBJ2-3,TGTGCCAGCAGCTTTGGGACTAGCGGGAGCACAGATACGCAGTATTTT,CASSFGTSGSTDTQYF
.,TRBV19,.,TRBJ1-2,TGTGCCAGTCATGACCCGGGACAAATCCTCTATGGCTACACCTTC,CASHDPGQILYGYTF
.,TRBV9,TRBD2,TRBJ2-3,TGTGCCAGCTCGGGGCTAGCGGGGGGCACAGATACGCAGTATTTT,CASSGLAGGTDTQYF
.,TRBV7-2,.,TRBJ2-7,TGTGCCAGCAGCCCCCAGACAGGATCCTACGAGCAGTACTTC,CASSPQTGSYEQYF
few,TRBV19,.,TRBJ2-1,TGTGCCAGTAGTCCCTTCGGACAGAATGAGCAGTTCTTC,CASSPFGQNEQFF
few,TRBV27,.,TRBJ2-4,TGTGCCAGCACGAGCATTCAGTACTTC,CASTSIQYF
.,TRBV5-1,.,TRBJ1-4,TGCGCCAGCAGCTTGGCGGGAGGAACTAATGAAAAACTGTTTTTT,CASSLAGGTNEKLFF
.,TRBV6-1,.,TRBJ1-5,TGTGCCAGCAGTGAACAAGGCAGGGGTGGTCAGCCCCAGCATTTT,CASSEQGRGGQPQHF
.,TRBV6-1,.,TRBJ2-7,TGTGCCAGCAGTAAAGCTCTAGCGTCTCCCTACGAGCAGTACTTC,CASSKALASPYEQYF
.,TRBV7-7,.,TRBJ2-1,TGTGCTAGCAGCTTAGGCAGGGGCTCCTACAATGAGCAGTTCTTC,CASSLGRGSYNEQFF
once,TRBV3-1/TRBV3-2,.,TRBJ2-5,TGTGCCAGCAGCCAAGATCAGGAGACCCAGTACTTC,CASSQDQETQYF
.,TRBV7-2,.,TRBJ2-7,TGTGCCAGCAGCTTAATTCCGGGTTACGAGCAGTACTTC,CASSLIPGYEQYF
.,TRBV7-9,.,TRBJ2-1,TGTGCCAGCAGCTTGGAGGGGCGCCTGAATGAGCAGTTCTTC,CASSLEGRLNEQFF
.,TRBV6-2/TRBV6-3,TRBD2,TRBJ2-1,TGTGCCAGCAGTTCCAGGAGGACTAGCGGGAGGGCCACTAATGAGCAGTTCTTC,CASSSRRTSGRATNEQFF
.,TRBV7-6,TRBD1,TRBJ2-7,TGTGCCAGCAGCTTAGCGCAGGGGGCCGACTACGAGCAGTACTTC,CASSLAQGADYEQYF